The source of this T cell receptor beta chain is a study of blood T cell repertoires in COVID-19. Libraries were prepared by immunoSEQ multiplex PCR; TCRdb keeps only in-frame clonotypes and omits some of them. Found here are nearly 80,000 clones, roughly four fifths of them singletons; the top ten hold about 35%. This clone has just a few counts. CDR1 is SGHVS, CDR2 FNYEAQ, per germline. With V trimmed by 5 bases and J by 2 bases, 12 bases remained unmatched. This CDR3 spans 16 amino acids. Source material: peripheral blood. The TCR originated in a woman in her 70s with acute or convalescent COVID-19. The chain has TRBV7-6 and TRBJ2-7; 7 bases map to TRBD1. This CDR3 is CASSTRTGPLPYEQYF. CDR3 in DNA: TGTGCCAGCAGCACTAGGACAGGTCCTTTACCCTACGAGCAGTACTTC.